The present TCR beta chain was sequenced within a study of T-cell reconstitution after alpha-beta-depleted transplantation in children. Preparation of the TCRbeta library used unique molecular identifiers. MiXCR, run by TCRdb on the PCR reads, gives a single entry per CDR3 protein. The sample yields 380,000 or so distinct CDR3 sequences, about an eighth seen once. This clonotype showed up just a few times. V was pared by 2 bases and J by 5 bases, with 3 bases of the junction left unmatched. The CDR3 has 15 residues. The germline V gene encodes CDR1 MNHEY and CDR2 SVGAGI. This chain uses TRBV6-5 with TRBJ1-4; the match to TRBD1 covers 9 bases. The specimen was PBMCs, collected from the stem cell graft. This TCR derives from a human donor who donated a stem cell graft to a child with Fanconi anemia. This CDR3 reads CASSYRDRGNEKLFF. DNA of the CDR3: TGTGCCAGCAGTTACCGAGACAGGGGGAATGAAAAACTGTTTTTT.